The rows below give T cell receptor beta chains drawn from one sample of a study of T cell responses to AZD1222 COVID-19 vaccine. Measured with immunoSEQ multiplex PCR; TCRdb has only the in-frame clones, and not every one. The table includes some 160,000 clones, approximately 93% detected once. The material was peripheral blood, obtained on day 0 of AZD1222 vaccination. The receptors originated from an adult in good health. Each CDR3 is given with its conserved first and last residue. The D gene is left open where the match is weak. Expanded clones are given a class, and other clones once, few, many or no size at all.

v_call: TRBV15
clone_size: NA
j_call: TRBJ1-5
d_call: NA
cdr3_aa: CATSREFSRGNQPQHF
cdr3_nt: TGTGCCACCAGCAGAGAGTTCTCCAGGGGAAATCAGCCCCAGCATTTT

v_call: TRBV4-3
clone_size: once
j_call: TRBJ1-2
d_call: NA
cdr3_aa: CASSQDLGTHYGYTF
cdr3_nt: TGCGCCAGCAGCCAAGATCTGGGGACGCACTATGGCTACACCTTC

v_call: TRBV7-2
clone_size: NA
j_call: TRBJ1-1
d_call: NA
cdr3_aa: CASSLGSTNTEAFF
cdr3_nt: TGTGCCAGCAGCTTAGGGTCTACGAACACTGAAGCTTTCTTT

v_call: TRBV11-3
clone_size: once
j_call: TRBJ1-2
d_call: NA
cdr3_aa: CASSPTANYGYTF
cdr3_nt: TGTGCCAGCAGCCCGACGGCTAACTATGGCTACACCTTC

v_call: TRBV11-3
clone_size: NA
j_call: TRBJ2-5
d_call: NA
cdr3_aa: CASSLMESQETQYF
cdr3_nt: TGTGCCAGCAGCTTAATGGAGTCGCAAGAGACCCAGTACTTC

v_call: TRBV19
clone_size: NA
j_call: TRBJ1-5
d_call: TRBD1
cdr3_aa: CASSTRGTDYSNQPQHF
cdr3_nt: TGTGCCAGTAGTACTCGCGGGACAGATTATAGCAATCAGCCCCAGCATTTT

v_call: TRBV30
clone_size: NA
j_call: TRBJ2-2
d_call: TRBD2
cdr3_aa: CAWSGTSSTGELFF
cdr3_nt: TGTGCCTGGAGCGGGACTAGCAGCACCGGGGAGCTGTTTTTT

v_call: TRBV5-1
clone_size: NA
j_call: TRBJ2-1
d_call: NA
cdr3_aa: CASSLTGAEYNEQFF
cdr3_nt: TGCGCCAGCAGCCTCACGGGGGCGGAATACAATGAGCAGTTCTTC

v_call: TRBV7-2
clone_size: NA
j_call: TRBJ1-6
d_call: NA
cdr3_aa: CASSLDLGYSPLHF
cdr3_nt: TGTGCCAGCAGCTTAGATTTAGGGTATTCACCCCTCCACTTT

v_call: TRBV4-3
clone_size: NA
j_call: TRBJ1-2
d_call: NA
cdr3_aa: CASSQAFNVVGFYGGYTF
cdr3_nt: TGCGCCAGCAGCCAAGCCTTCAATGTCGTCGGGTTCTATGGCGGCTACACCTTC

v_call: TRBV5-6
clone_size: NA
j_call: TRBJ1-2
d_call: NA
cdr3_aa: CASSLLGPTSTF
cdr3_nt: TGTGCCAGCAGCTTGCTGGGGCCGACCTCCACCTTC

v_call: TRBV7-2
clone_size: NA
j_call: TRBJ1-5
d_call: NA
cdr3_aa: CASSPGGNQPQHF
cdr3_nt: TGTGCCAGCAGCCCAGGGGGCAATCAGCCCCAGCATTTT

v_call: TRBV27
clone_size: few
j_call: TRBJ1-5
d_call: TRBD1
cdr3_aa: CASSRTGKNQPQHF
cdr3_nt: TGTGCCAGCAGCCGGACAGGGAAGAATCAGCCCCAGCATTTT

v_call: TRBV18
clone_size: NA
j_call: TRBJ1-1
d_call: NA
cdr3_aa: CASSPNELTGTGNTEAFF
cdr3_nt: TGTGCCAGCTCACCAAATGAACTAACAGGGACGGGGAACACTGAAGCTTTCTTT

v_call: TRBV6-1
clone_size: NA
j_call: TRBJ2-3
d_call: TRBD2
cdr3_aa: CASSDSGGTDTQYF
cdr3_nt: TGTGCCAGCAGTGACAGCGGGGGCACAGATACGCAGTATTTT

v_call: TRBV27
clone_size: NA
j_call: TRBJ1-2
d_call: NA
cdr3_aa: CASSFFRSSGGYTF
cdr3_nt: TGTGCCAGCAGTTTTTTCCGGAGTAGCGGCGGCTACACCTTC

v_call: TRBV10-3
clone_size: NA
j_call: TRBJ2-5
d_call: TRBD2
cdr3_aa: CAISGRASGGPSLAGQETQYF
cdr3_nt: TGTGCCATCAGTGGTAGAGCTAGCGGGGGGCCTTCTCTCGCGGGGCAAGAGACCCAGTACTTC

v_call: TRBV2
clone_size: once
j_call: TRBJ2-5
d_call: NA
cdr3_aa: CASRSSIGETQYF
cdr3_nt: TGTGCCAGCAGATCCTCAATTGGAGAGACCCAGTACTTC

v_call: TRBV7-9
clone_size: NA
j_call: TRBJ1-1
d_call: TRBD1
cdr3_aa: CASSPGQGNTEAFF
cdr3_nt: TGTGCCAGCAGCCCGGGACAGGGGAACACTGAAGCTTTCTTT

v_call: TRBV4-1
clone_size: NA
j_call: TRBJ2-5
d_call: NA
cdr3_aa: CASSQTGVFPETQYF
cdr3_nt: TGCGCCAGCAGCCAGACGGGAGTCTTTCCCGAGACCCAGTACTTC

v_call: TRBV28
clone_size: NA
j_call: TRBJ1-4
d_call: NA
cdr3_aa: CASSPGGTNEKLFF
cdr3_nt: TGTGCCAGCAGTCCCGGGGGAACTAATGAAAAACTGTTTTTT

v_call: TRBV11-2
clone_size: NA
j_call: TRBJ1-5
d_call: NA
cdr3_aa: CASSLDQTGAKHF
cdr3_nt: TGTGCCAGCAGCTTAGACCAAACAGGTGCTAAGCATTTT

v_call: TRBV5-4
clone_size: NA
j_call: TRBJ1-1
d_call: NA
cdr3_aa: CASSSGPVRDTEAFF
cdr3_nt: TGTGCCAGCAGCTCGGGTCCCGTAAGGGACACTGAAGCTTTCTTT

v_call: TRBV30
clone_size: once
j_call: TRBJ1-2
d_call: TRBD1
cdr3_aa: CAWSQGENLYGYTF
cdr3_nt: TGTGCCTGGAGTCAGGGGGAGAACCTCTATGGCTACACCTTC

v_call: TRBV19
clone_size: NA
j_call: TRBJ2-2
d_call: NA
cdr3_aa: CASRPGSNTGELFF
cdr3_nt: TGTGCCAGTAGGCCAGGTTCTAACACCGGGGAGCTGTTTTTT

v_call: TRBV12-3/TRBV12-4
clone_size: NA
j_call: TRBJ1-2
d_call: NA
cdr3_aa: CASSFSPASGYTF
cdr3_nt: TGTGCCAGCAGTTTTTCCCCTGCCAGCGGCTACACCTTC

v_call: TRBV10-3
clone_size: NA
j_call: TRBJ1-5
d_call: NA
cdr3_aa: CAISEALPGQGSNQPQHF
cdr3_nt: TGTGCCATCAGTGAGGCACTTCCCGGGCAGGGGAGCAATCAGCCCCAGCATTTT

v_call: TRBV5-6
clone_size: once
j_call: TRBJ1-5
d_call: NA
cdr3_aa: CASSIQTGLPQHF
cdr3_nt: TGTGCCAGCAGCATTCAAACAGGGCTGCCCCAGCATTTT

v_call: TRBV30
clone_size: NA
j_call: TRBJ2-5
d_call: NA
cdr3_aa: CAWSVMGAETQYF
cdr3_nt: TGTGCCTGGAGTGTAATGGGCGCAGAGACCCAGTACTTC

v_call: TRBV2
clone_size: NA
j_call: TRBJ2-1
d_call: NA
cdr3_aa: CASREFRRRDNEQFF
cdr3_nt: TGTGCCAGCAGGGAGTTTCGGCGGAGAGACAATGAGCAGTTCTTC

v_call: TRBV11-2
clone_size: NA
j_call: TRBJ1-6
d_call: NA
cdr3_aa: CASSYPTGGPYNSPLHF
cdr3_nt: TGTGCCAGCAGCTACCCGACGGGGGGGCCCTATAATTCACCCCTCCACTTT

v_call: TRBV7-6
clone_size: NA
j_call: TRBJ1-6
d_call: NA
cdr3_aa: CASSLVPAGTSNSPLHF
cdr3_nt: TGTGCCAGCAGCTTAGTCCCGGCCGGGACATCCAATTCACCCCTCCACTTT

v_call: TRBV28
clone_size: NA
j_call: TRBJ1-2
d_call: NA
cdr3_aa: CASLNGGGQPNYGYTF
cdr3_nt: TGTGCCAGCTTAAATGGGGGGGGCCAACCTAACTATGGCTACACCTTC

v_call: TRBV19
clone_size: NA
j_call: TRBJ2-1
d_call: NA
cdr3_aa: CASSIISFDSNNEQFF
cdr3_nt: TGTGCCAGTAGTATAATATCCTTCGACTCCAACAATGAGCAGTTCTTC

v_call: TRBV27
clone_size: once
j_call: TRBJ1-2
d_call: TRBD1
cdr3_aa: CASSFLGTAVGYTF
cdr3_nt: TGTGCCAGCAGTTTCCTCGGGACAGCCGTGGGCTACACCTTC

v_call: TRBV7-9
clone_size: NA
j_call: TRBJ1-6
d_call: TRBD1
cdr3_aa: CASSSTWTGRSPLHF
cdr3_nt: TGTGCCAGCAGCTCAACTTGGACAGGGCGTTCACCCCTCCACTTT

v_call: TRBV2
clone_size: NA
j_call: TRBJ2-3
d_call: NA
cdr3_aa: CASSVLGGSTDTQYF
cdr3_nt: TGTGCCAGCAGTGTACTAGGGGGGAGCACAGATACGCAGTATTTT

v_call: TRBV7-2
clone_size: NA
j_call: TRBJ1-6
d_call: TRBD1
cdr3_aa: CASRAILRGQGYNSPLHF
cdr3_nt: TGTGCCAGCAGGGCTATACTTCGAGGACAGGGGTATAATTCACCCCTCCACTTT

v_call: TRBV28
clone_size: NA
j_call: TRBJ1-5
d_call: NA
cdr3_aa: CASSGGEQPQHF
cdr3_nt: TGTGCCAGCAGTGGGGGGGAGCAGCCCCAGCATTTT

v_call: TRBV6-2/TRBV6-3
clone_size: NA
j_call: TRBJ2-7
d_call: NA
cdr3_aa: CASSRGPGAYEQYF
cdr3_nt: TGTGCCAGCAGCCGGGGGCCGGGGGCCTACGAGCAGTACTTC

v_call: TRBV28
clone_size: NA
j_call: TRBJ2-6
d_call: NA
cdr3_aa: CASSEGPYSGANVLTF
cdr3_nt: TGTGCCAGCAGCGAAGGGCCTTACTCTGGGGCCAACGTCCTGACTTTC

v_call: TRBV11-2
clone_size: NA
j_call: TRBJ1-1
d_call: NA
cdr3_aa: CASSSGPRYTEAFF
cdr3_nt: TGTGCCAGCAGCTCCGGCCCCAGGTACACTGAAGCTTTCTTT

v_call: TRBV2
clone_size: NA
j_call: TRBJ1-5
d_call: TRBD1
cdr3_aa: CASSAPPGQGSDQPQHF
cdr3_nt: TGTGCCAGCAGTGCCCCCCCCGGACAGGGATCGGATCAGCCCCAGCATTTT

v_call: TRBV5-5
clone_size: once
j_call: TRBJ1-3
d_call: NA
cdr3_aa: CASRGSGNTIYF
cdr3_nt: TGTGCCAGCAGGGGATCTGGAAACACCATATATTTT

v_call: TRBV7-9
clone_size: once
j_call: TRBJ1-4
d_call: NA
cdr3_aa: CASSVQGRGAVNEKLFF
cdr3_nt: TGTGCCAGCAGCGTCCAGGGGCGAGGGGCCGTTAATGAAAAACTGTTTTTT

v_call: TRBV28
clone_size: NA
j_call: TRBJ1-2
d_call: NA
cdr3_aa: CAILLTGNYGYTF
cdr3_nt: TGTGCCATCCTGTTGACAGGAAACTATGGCTACACCTTC

v_call: TRBV27
clone_size: NA
j_call: TRBJ1-5
d_call: NA
cdr3_aa: CASSPLGHNQPQHF
cdr3_nt: TGTGCCAGCAGTCCACTCGGGCACAATCAGCCCCAGCATTTT

v_call: TRBV5-1
clone_size: NA
j_call: TRBJ1-4
d_call: TRBD1
cdr3_aa: CASSLWQGASNEKLFF
cdr3_nt: TGCGCCAGCAGCTTGTGGCAGGGGGCTTCTAATGAAAAACTGTTTTTT

v_call: TRBV6-2/TRBV6-3
clone_size: NA
j_call: TRBJ2-5
d_call: TRBD2
cdr3_aa: CASSYSTSGATEETQYF
cdr3_nt: TGTGCCAGCAGTTACTCGACTAGCGGGGCAACAGAAGAGACCCAGTACTTC

v_call: TRBV7-2
clone_size: NA
j_call: TRBJ1-2
d_call: TRBD1
cdr3_aa: CASSSPTGIYGYTF
cdr3_nt: TGTGCCAGCAGCTCCCCGACAGGGATCTATGGCTACACCTTC

v_call: TRBV5-6
clone_size: NA
j_call: TRBJ2-7
d_call: NA
cdr3_aa: CASSYRRDTSSYEQYF
cdr3_nt: TGTGCCAGCAGCTATCGCCGGGACACAAGCTCCTACGAGCAGTACTTC

v_call: TRBV5-1
clone_size: NA
j_call: TRBJ2-7
d_call: NA
cdr3_aa: CASSLGQGNEQYF
cdr3_nt: TGCGCCAGCAGCTTGGGTCAGGGGAACGAGCAGTACTTC